A selection of T cell receptor beta chains follows, all from one sample in a study of blood T cell repertoires in COVID-19. Here immunoSEQ multiplex PCR was the method, and the copy in TCRdb shows in-frame clones only, minus some. The sample lists a few hundred thousand clones, 85% seen once, with approximately 3.6% in the top ten. Material: peripheral blood. The receptors were sampled from a woman younger than 35 with acute or convalescent COVID-19. CDR3s leave out the opening cysteine and the closing phenylalanine or tryptophan.

V gene: TRBV27; J gene: TRBJ2-7; CDR3 protein: ASSLRDRAYEQY
V gene: TRBV18; J gene: TRBJ1-1; CDR3 protein: ASSPWTGHTEAF
V gene: TRBV4-1; J gene: TRBJ2-7; CDR3 protein: ASSQGEYSYEQY
V gene: TRBV9; J gene: TRBJ1-1; CDR3 protein: ASSVAGTGYTEAF
V gene: TRBV28; J gene: TRBJ1-3; CDR3 protein: ASSHGQVAGNTIY
V gene: TRBV28; J gene: TRBJ1-4; CDR3 protein: ASSYRQGATNEKLF
V gene: TRBV6-6; J gene: TRBJ1-5; CDR3 protein: ASSYPQGAFQPQH
V gene: TRBV13; J gene: TRBJ1-1; CDR3 protein: ASSLEGTGLNTEAF
V gene: TRBV7-2; J gene: TRBJ1-1; CDR3 protein: ASSVLVNRFMNTEAF
V gene: TRBV10-3; J gene: TRBJ2-3; CDR3 protein: AISVGPTRDTDTQY
V gene: TRBV6-5; J gene: TRBJ1-2; CDR3 protein: ASSRQDLYGYT
V gene: TRBV19; J gene: TRBJ1-1; CDR3 protein: ASSTNRGSEAF
V gene: TRBV9; J gene: TRBJ2-3; CDR3 protein: ASSAFTDTQY
V gene: TRBV9; J gene: TRBJ1-5; CDR3 protein: ASSLGELGNQPQH
V gene: TRBV2; J gene: TRBJ2-1; CDR3 protein: ASSEGQGVNNEQF
V gene: TRBV10-3; J gene: TRBJ1-1; CDR3 protein: ATTSHQDRALNTEAF
V gene: TRBV6-5; J gene: TRBJ2-7; CDR3 protein: ASSQRGSYEQY
V gene: TRBV10-3; J gene: TRBJ1-5; CDR3 protein: AISESLNTGTGSLFPDQPQH
V gene: TRBV3-1/TRBV3-2; J gene: TRBJ1-5; CDR3 protein: ASRGQGSNQPQH
V gene: TRBV24-1; J gene: TRBJ1-5; CDR3 protein: ATSDRQVFNQPQH
V gene: TRBV27; J gene: TRBJ1-1; CDR3 protein: ASSPLSGFFTTAF
V gene: TRBV24-1; J gene: TRBJ2-3; CDR3 protein: ATSGGTSGRFDTQY
V gene: TRBV12-3/TRBV12-4; J gene: TRBJ2-2; CDR3 protein: ASRRQGDGELF
V gene: TRBV18; J gene: TRBJ1-1; CDR3 protein: ASSQRQAEVTEAF
V gene: TRBV6-5; J gene: TRBJ2-1; CDR3 protein: ASSKGRTYNEQF
V gene: TRBV27; J gene: TRBJ1-2; CDR3 protein: ASRPEGSGGYT
V gene: TRBV5-1; J gene: TRBJ2-7; CDR3 protein: ASSPGVIDEQY
V gene: TRBV5-1; J gene: TRBJ2-3; CDR3 protein: ASSLAGDTQY
V gene: TRBV29-1; J gene: TRBJ1-1; CDR3 protein: SVEEIPRTGRPF
V gene: TRBV19; J gene: TRBJ2-7; CDR3 protein: ASSSWTGTAYEQY
V gene: TRBV15; J gene: TRBJ2-4; CDR3 protein: ATSRETGQLAKNIQY
V gene: TRBV7-9; J gene: TRBJ1-2; CDR3 protein: ASGPAEANYGYT
V gene: TRBV5-4; J gene: TRBJ2-7; CDR3 protein: ASSLDRGRVYEQY
V gene: TRBV18; J gene: TRBJ1-2; CDR3 protein: ASSGQGGSANYGYT
V gene: TRBV12-3/TRBV12-4; J gene: TRBJ2-5; CDR3 protein: ASRTSGRRDQY
V gene: TRBV12-3/TRBV12-4; J gene: TRBJ2-1; CDR3 protein: AIATTAKQQF
V gene: TRBV28; J gene: TRBJ2-2; CDR3 protein: ASSLPRVGTGELF
V gene: TRBV24-1; J gene: TRBJ2-1; CDR3 protein: ATSDYLRNEQF
V gene: TRBV2; J gene: TRBJ1-2; CDR3 protein: ASSPNGQLLGYT
V gene: TRBV5-3; J gene: TRBJ2-5; CDR3 protein: ARSGTGGETQY